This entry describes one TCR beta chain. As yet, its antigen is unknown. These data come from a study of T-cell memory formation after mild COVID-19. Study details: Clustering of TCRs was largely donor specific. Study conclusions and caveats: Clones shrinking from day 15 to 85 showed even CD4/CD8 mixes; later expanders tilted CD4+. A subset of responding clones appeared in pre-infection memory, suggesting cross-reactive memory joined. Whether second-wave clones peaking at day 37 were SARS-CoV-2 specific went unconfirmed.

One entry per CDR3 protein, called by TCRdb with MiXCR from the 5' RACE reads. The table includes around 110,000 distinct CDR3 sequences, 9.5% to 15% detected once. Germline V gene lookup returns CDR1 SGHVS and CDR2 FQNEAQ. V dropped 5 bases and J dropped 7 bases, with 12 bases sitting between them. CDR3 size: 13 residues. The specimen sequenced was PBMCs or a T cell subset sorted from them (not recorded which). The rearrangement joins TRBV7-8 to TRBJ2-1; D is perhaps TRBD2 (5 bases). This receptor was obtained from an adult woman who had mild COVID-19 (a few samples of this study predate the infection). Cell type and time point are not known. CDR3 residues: CASSRGWGNEQFF. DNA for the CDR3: TGTGCCAGCAGCCGCGGGTGGGGAAATGAGCAGTTCTTC.